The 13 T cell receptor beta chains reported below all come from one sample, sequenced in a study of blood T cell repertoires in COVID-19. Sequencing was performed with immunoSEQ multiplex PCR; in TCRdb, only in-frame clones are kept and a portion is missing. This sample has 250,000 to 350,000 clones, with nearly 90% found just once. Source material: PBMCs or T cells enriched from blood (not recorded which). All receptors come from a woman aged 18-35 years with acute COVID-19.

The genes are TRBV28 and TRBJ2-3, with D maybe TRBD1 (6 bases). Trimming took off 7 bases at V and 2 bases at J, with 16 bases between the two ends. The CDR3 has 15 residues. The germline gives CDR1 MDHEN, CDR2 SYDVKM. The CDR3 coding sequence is TGTGCCAGCACAGGGAGACAGGCGACCACAGATACGCAGTATTTT. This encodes CASTGRQATTDTQYF.

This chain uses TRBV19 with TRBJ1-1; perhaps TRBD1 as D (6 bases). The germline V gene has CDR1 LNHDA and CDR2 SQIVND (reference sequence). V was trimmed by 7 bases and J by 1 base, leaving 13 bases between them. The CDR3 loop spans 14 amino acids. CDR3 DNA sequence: TGTGCCAGTACCTCACCCAGGGGGAACACTGAAGCTTTCTTT. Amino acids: CASTSPRGNTEAFF.

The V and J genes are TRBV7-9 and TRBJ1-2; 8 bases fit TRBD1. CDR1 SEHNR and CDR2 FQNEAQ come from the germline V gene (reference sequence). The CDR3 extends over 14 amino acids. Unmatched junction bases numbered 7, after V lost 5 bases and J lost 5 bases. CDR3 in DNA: TGTGCCAGCAGCGCACTGACAGGGGCTTATGGCTACACCTTC. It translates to CASSALTGAYGYTF. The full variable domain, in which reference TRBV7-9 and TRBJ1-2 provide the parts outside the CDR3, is DTGVSQNPRHKITKRGQNVTFRCDPISEHNRLYWYRQTLGQGPEFLTYFQNEAQLEKSRLLSDRFSAERPKGSFSTLEIQRTEQGDSAMYLCASSALTGAYGYTFGSGTRLTVV.

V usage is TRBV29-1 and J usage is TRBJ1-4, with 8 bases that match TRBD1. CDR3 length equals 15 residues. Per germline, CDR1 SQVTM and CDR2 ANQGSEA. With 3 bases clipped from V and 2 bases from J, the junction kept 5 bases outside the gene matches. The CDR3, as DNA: TGCAGCGTTGATACAGGGGGGACTACTAATGAAAAACTGTTTTTT. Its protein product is CSVDTGGTTNEKLFF.

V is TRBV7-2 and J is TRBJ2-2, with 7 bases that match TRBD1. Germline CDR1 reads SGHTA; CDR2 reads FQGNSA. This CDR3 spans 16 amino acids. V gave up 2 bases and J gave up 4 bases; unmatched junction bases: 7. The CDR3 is CASSLRTGAFTGELFF. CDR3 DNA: TGTGCCAGCAGCTTACGAACAGGGGCCTTCACCGGGGAGCTGTTTTTT.

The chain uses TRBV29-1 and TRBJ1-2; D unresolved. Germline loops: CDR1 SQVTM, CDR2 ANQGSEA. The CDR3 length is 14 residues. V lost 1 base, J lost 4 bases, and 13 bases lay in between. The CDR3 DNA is TGCAGCGTTGAAGCCGAACAGCAAATCTATGGCTACACCTTC. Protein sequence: CSVEAEQQIYGYTF.

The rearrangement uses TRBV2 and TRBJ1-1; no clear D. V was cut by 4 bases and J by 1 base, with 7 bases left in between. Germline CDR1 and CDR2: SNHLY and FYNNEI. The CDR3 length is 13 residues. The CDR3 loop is CASSVDKNTEAFF. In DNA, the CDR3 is TGTGCCAGCAGTGTAGACAAGAACACTGAAGCTTTCTTT.

CDR3 sequence: CASSLTSWNTGELFF. The CDR3 DNA is TGTGCCAGCAGCTTAACTTCCTGGAACACCGGGGAGCTGTTTTTT. The rearrangement uses TRBV7-3 and TRBJ2-2; D is ambiguous. Germline CDR1 is SGHTA and CDR2 is FQGTGA. Trimming removed 0 bases at V and 1 base at J, with 6 bases between. This CDR3 spans 15 amino acids.

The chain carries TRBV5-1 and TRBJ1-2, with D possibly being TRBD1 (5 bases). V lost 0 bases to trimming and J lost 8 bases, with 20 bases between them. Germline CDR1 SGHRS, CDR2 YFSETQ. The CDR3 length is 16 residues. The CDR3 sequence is CASSLAGGQSLGGYTF. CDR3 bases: TGCGCCAGCAGCTTGGCCGGCGGACAATCCCTCGGAGGCTACACCTTC.

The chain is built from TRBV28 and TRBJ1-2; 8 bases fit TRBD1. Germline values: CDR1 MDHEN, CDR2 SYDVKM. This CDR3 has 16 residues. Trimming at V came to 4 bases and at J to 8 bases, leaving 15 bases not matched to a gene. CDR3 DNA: TGTGCCAGCAGTTCCCCGACGACACCGGGACAGGAAGGCTACACCTTC. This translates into CASSSPTTPGQEGYTF.

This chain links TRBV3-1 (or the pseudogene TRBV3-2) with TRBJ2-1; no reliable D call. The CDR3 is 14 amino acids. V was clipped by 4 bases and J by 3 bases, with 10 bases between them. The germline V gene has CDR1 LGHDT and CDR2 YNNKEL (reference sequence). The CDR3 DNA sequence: TGTGCCAGCAGCCTACATGACAACTACAATGAGCAGTTCTTC. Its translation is CASSLHDNYNEQFF.

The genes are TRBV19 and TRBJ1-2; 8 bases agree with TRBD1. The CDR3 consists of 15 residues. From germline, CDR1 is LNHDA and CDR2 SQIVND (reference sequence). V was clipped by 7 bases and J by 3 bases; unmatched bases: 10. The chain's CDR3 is CASNYRGFSHYGYTF. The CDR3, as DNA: TGTGCCAGTAACTACAGGGGGTTCAGCCACTATGGCTACACCTTC.

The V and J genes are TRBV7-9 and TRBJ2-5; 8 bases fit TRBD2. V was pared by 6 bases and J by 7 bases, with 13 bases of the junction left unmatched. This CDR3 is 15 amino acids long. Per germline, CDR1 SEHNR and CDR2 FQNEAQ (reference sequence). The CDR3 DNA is TGTGCCAGCAGTAGGATACTAGCGGCCCTGGCGACCCAGTACTTC. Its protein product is CASSRILAALATQYF.